A selection of T cell receptor beta chains follows, all from one sample in a study of cytomegalovirus exposure and HLA in healthy donors. Generated by immunoSEQ multiplex PCR, the TCRdb table keeps only in-frame clones and is missing some. The profile shows 150,000 to 200,000 clones, about three quarters of them singletons. Input material: PBMCs. These receptor sequences come from a woman aged 25 to 45 in good health and CMV-seronegative. Each CDR3 is given with its conserved first and last residue. Fields, in order: D gene, J gene, V gene, clone size, CDR3 DNA, CDR3 protein. A D gene is named only where the DNA matches it firmly. Some rows mark clone size as missing; the rest say once, few, many or name a class of expanded clone.

D gene: TRBD1
J gene: TRBJ1-1
V gene: TRBV6-5
clone size: .
CDR3 DNA: TGTGCCAGCAGCCTACAGGGGGCTCTGAACACTGAAGCTTTCTTT
CDR3 protein: CASSLQGALNTEAFF

D gene: TRBD1
J gene: TRBJ1-2
V gene: TRBV30
clone size: .
CDR3 DNA: TGTGCCTGGACAAAGGGACAGGGAGCACTAGGTGGCTACACCTTC
CDR3 protein: CAWTKGQGALGGYTF

D gene: .
J gene: TRBJ2-7
V gene: TRBV5-5
clone size: few
CDR3 DNA: TGTGCCAGCAGCTTGTTACCCAGTCACTACGAGCAGTACTTC
CDR3 protein: CASSLLPSHYEQYF

D gene: .
J gene: TRBJ2-2
V gene: TRBV5-1
clone size: .
CDR3 DNA: TGCGCCAGCAGCTTGAATCGGGGCGGGGAGCTGTTTTTT
CDR3 protein: CASSLNRGGELFF

D gene: TRBD1
J gene: TRBJ2-7
V gene: TRBV18
clone size: .
CDR3 DNA: TGTGCCAGCTCACCATTGTCAGGGGGCTCCGACGAGCAGTACTTC
CDR3 protein: CASSPLSGGSDEQYF

D gene: TRBD1
J gene: TRBJ2-5
V gene: TRBV5-1
clone size: .
CDR3 DNA: TGCGCCAGCAGCTTGGCCGGGACAGGGGAAGAGACCCAGTACTTC
CDR3 protein: CASSLAGTGEETQYF

D gene: TRBD1
J gene: TRBJ2-3
V gene: TRBV5-4
clone size: few
CDR3 DNA: TGTGCCAGCAGCCCGGACAGGCGATCCACAGATACGCAGTATTTT
CDR3 protein: CASSPDRRSTDTQYF

D gene: TRBD2
J gene: TRBJ2-5
V gene: TRBV18
clone size: .
CDR3 DNA: TGTGCCAGCTCACCCCTAGCGGTACAAGAGACCCAGTACTTC
CDR3 protein: CASSPLAVQETQYF

D gene: .
J gene: TRBJ2-1
V gene: TRBV30
clone size: .
CDR3 DNA: TGTGCCTGGAGGGCCCCGGGGATTTTGGATGAGCAGTTCTTC
CDR3 protein: CAWRAPGILDEQFF

D gene: TRBD1
J gene: TRBJ2-1
V gene: TRBV7-8
clone size: .
CDR3 DNA: TGTGCCAGCAGCTTAGCGCGAAGGGGGCGAGGGTACAATGAGCAGTTCTTC
CDR3 protein: CASSLARRGRGYNEQFF

D gene: .
J gene: TRBJ1-5
V gene: TRBV6-1
clone size: few
CDR3 DNA: TGTGCCAGCAGTGATCAGCGGTGGGGTAGCAATCAGCCCCAGCATTTT
CDR3 protein: CASSDQRWGSNQPQHF

D gene: TRBD1
J gene: TRBJ2-2
V gene: TRBV9
clone size: .
CDR3 DNA: TGTGCCAGCAGCGTAGGACCGGGACAGGGGGACACCGGGGAGCTGTTTTTT
CDR3 protein: CASSVGPGQGDTGELFF

D gene: .
J gene: TRBJ1-2
V gene: TRBV19
clone size: .
CDR3 DNA: TGTGCCAGTAGTCCGTCACAGGGTTTTGTCTATGGCTACACCTTC
CDR3 protein: CASSPSQGFVYGYTF

D gene: TRBD1
J gene: TRBJ2-7
V gene: TRBV6-5
clone size: .
CDR3 DNA: TGTGCCAGCAGTTACCGACAGGGACACGAGCAGTACTTC
CDR3 protein: CASSYRQGHEQYF

D gene: .
J gene: TRBJ2-5
V gene: TRBV19
clone size: .
CDR3 DNA: TGTGCCAGCCGGGATACAGGGTTATCGGAGACCCAGTACTTC
CDR3 protein: CASRDTGLSETQYF

D gene: TRBD1
J gene: TRBJ2-2
V gene: TRBV12-5
clone size: few
CDR3 DNA: TGTGCTAGTGGTGACCCACAGGGGGCGAACACCGGGGAGCTGTTTTTT
CDR3 protein: CASGDPQGANTGELFF

D gene: .
J gene: TRBJ1-2
V gene: TRBV20-1
clone size: .
CDR3 DNA: TGCAGTGTCGACCTTGCGGGGGGCTACACCTTC
CDR3 protein: CSVDLAGGYTF